The text below deals with one T cell receptor (beta chain). The repertoire was sequenced with immunoSEQ multiplex PCR; TCRdb's copy has only in-frame clones and lacks some. The data show tens of thousands of clones, roughly 84% seen once. Unmatched junction bases numbered 5, after V lost 5 bases and J lost 3 bases. Germline assignment: CDR1 SGHTA and CDR2 FQGTGA. There are 15 residues in the CDR3. The data are from a study of OX40 agonist ivuxolimab in advanced cancers. The sequence derives from an adult with an advanced solid tumor such as melanoma, head and neck, liver or kidney cancer. The V gene is TRBV7-3, the J gene TRBJ2-7; 12 bases align to TRBD2. This specimen was CD4+ or CD8+ T cells sorted from blood, taken in a trial of the OX40 agonist ivuxolimab. The CDR3 bases are TGTGCCAGCAGCGAACTAGCGGGGGGTCTCTACGAGCAGTACTTC. It translates to CASSELAGGLYEQYF.